This entry concerns a single TCR beta chain. This sample is drawn from a study of OX40 agonist ivuxolimab in advanced cancers. Assay: immunoSEQ multiplex PCR; the TCRdb copy retains only in-frame clones and omits some. The data hold about 100,000 clones, with approximately 90% observed a single time. The CDR3 sequence is 15 residues long. CDR1 and CDR2 (germline): SGDLS, YYNGEE. V lost 0 bases and J lost 5; bases outside the gene matches: 6. This clonotype originated in an adult with an advanced solid tumor such as melanoma, head and neck, liver or kidney cancer. This chain connects TRBV9 to TRBJ2-7, with 9 bases lining up with TRBD1. This specimen was CD4+ or CD8+ T cells sorted from blood, taken in a trial of the OX40 agonist ivuxolimab. The CDR3 region has the DNA TGTGCCAGCAGCGTAGAGGACAGGGGTGGAGACGAGCAGTACTTC. Amino acid sequence: CASSVEDRGGDEQYF.